This T cell receptor beta chain is from a study of metastatic and nonmetastatic thyroid tumors. Turning to the study itself: Both malignant and benign thyroid patients supplied peripheral blood and tumor or nodule tissue samples, across which the repertoires of these patients were then compared.

The CDR3 sequence is 15 residues long. V trimming: 3 bases; J trimming: 4 bases; junction bases outside the gene matches: 8. CDR1 and CDR2 from the germline V gene are DFQATT and SNEGSKA (reference sequence). From the PCR reads, TCRdb re-called clones with MiXCR. Of more than 8,000 clones in the sample, about 22% were seen once. Not a single patient had been given any form of treatment at any point before undergoing thyroid surgery. This clone occurred many times. The sequenced sample was tumor tissue. V is TRBV20-1 and J is TRBJ2-5, with 10 bases fitting TRBD1. The TCR sequence derives from a female donor with papillary thyroid cancer or a benign thyroid nodule (not recorded which). Some clones in this sample may be carry-over from other donors' samples. The CDR3 reads CSARDPGQGRETQYF. In DNA form, the CDR3 reads TGCAGTGCTAGGGATCCGGGACAGGGGAGAGAGACCCAGTACTTC.